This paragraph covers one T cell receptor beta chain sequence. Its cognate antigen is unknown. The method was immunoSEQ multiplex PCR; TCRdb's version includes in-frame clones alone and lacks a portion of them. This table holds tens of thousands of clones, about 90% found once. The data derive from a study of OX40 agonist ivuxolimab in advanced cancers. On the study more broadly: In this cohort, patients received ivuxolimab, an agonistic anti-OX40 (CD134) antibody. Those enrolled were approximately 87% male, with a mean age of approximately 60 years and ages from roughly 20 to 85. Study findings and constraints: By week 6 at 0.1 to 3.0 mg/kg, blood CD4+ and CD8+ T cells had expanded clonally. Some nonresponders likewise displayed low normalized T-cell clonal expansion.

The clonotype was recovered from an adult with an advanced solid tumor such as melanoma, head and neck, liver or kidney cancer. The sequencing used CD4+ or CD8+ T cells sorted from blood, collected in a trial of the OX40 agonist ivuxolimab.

In DNA form, the CDR3 reads TGTGCCAGCGGAGTTGGGGGCACTGAAGCTTTCTTT. It is translated as CASGVGGTEAFF. This chain connects TRBV2 to TRBJ1-1; D is possibly TRBD1 (5 bases). The germline CDR1 and CDR2 sequences are SNHLY and FYNNEI. The CDR3 spans 12 residues. Trimming took 8 bases from V and 4 from J, leaving 11 bases between them.